Listed below are T cell receptor beta chains from one sample, sequenced in a study of blood T cell repertoires in COVID-19. Method: immunoSEQ multiplex PCR; TCRdb's copy keeps in-frame clones and lacks some. The table lists more than 70,000 clones, approximately 78% of them singletons. Sequenced input: peripheral blood. The source is a woman over 75 with active or convalescent COVID-19. Each CDR3 is given with its conserved first and last residue. Each record gives: clone size, J gene, V gene, D gene, CDR3 DNA, CDR3 protein. D genes are given only for firm matches. For some rows the clone size is stated as once, few or many, or as a class when expanded; others skip it.

>NA|TRBJ2-1|TRBV14|NA
TGTGCCAGCAGCCAAGGGGTAGCCGGCAACAATGAGCAGTTCTTC
CASSQGVAGNNEQFF
>NA|TRBJ1-3|TRBV6-2/TRBV6-3|TRBD1
TGTGCCAGCAGCCGCCCGGGGGACAGGACCTTCTCTGGAAACACCATATATTTT
CASSRPGDRTFSGNTIYF
>once|TRBJ2-1|TRBV19|TRBD1
TGTGCCAGTAGAGGACAGGGGATGATTAATGAGCAGTTCTTC
CASRGQGMINEQFF
>NA|TRBJ2-7|TRBV5-1|NA
TGCGCCAGCAGCCTAGGGACATCCTCCTACGAGCAGTACTTC
CASSLGTSSYEQYF
>once|TRBJ2-7|TRBV9|TRBD2
TGTGCCAGCAGCGTAGCTAGCGGGAGCTTCTACGAGCAGTACTTC
CASSVASGSFYEQYF
>NA|TRBJ2-1|TRBV4-1|NA
TGCGCCAGCAGCCAAGATAGTAGTCCCCATGAACAGTTCTTC
CASSQDSSPHEQFF
>once|TRBJ2-2|TRBV7-2|NA
TGTGCCAGCAGGACACTAGGGAACACCGGGGAGCTGTTTTTT
CASRTLGNTGELFF
>NA|TRBJ1-4|TRBV4-3|NA
TGCGCCAGCAGCCAAGAGAGGGCTAGTGAATCCCTAGGAGGTGAAAAACTGTTTTTT
CASSQERASESLGGEKLFF
>NA|TRBJ2-3|TRBV5-1|TRBD1
TGCGCCAGCAGCGGACAGGGTAATAAGGATACGCAGTATTTT
CASSGQGNKDTQYF
>NA|TRBJ2-3|TRBV2|NA
TGTGCCAGCAGTGATACTAGATTCTCAGATACGCAGTATTTT
CASSDTRFSDTQYF
>NA|TRBJ1-6|TRBV19|TRBD1
TGTGCCAGTAGTCTAATCCAAACCGGGACAGGGGCTTCCCTCCACTTT
CASSLIQTGTGASLHF
>NA|TRBJ2-3|TRBV28|NA
TGTGCCAGCAAGCAACAGGCCACAGATACGCAGTATTTT
CASKQQATDTQYF
>NA|TRBJ2-1|TRBV5-4|NA
TGTGCCAGCAGCTTGGGGCGGTCAAAGACCTACAATGAGCAGTTCTTC
CASSLGRSKTYNEQFF
>NA|TRBJ2-7|TRBV4-1|TRBD2
TGCGCCAGCAGCCAAGAAGGTACGATGGCGGGGGAGACCTACGAGCAGTACTTC
CASSQEGTMAGETYEQYF
>NA|TRBJ2-2|TRBV5-5|NA
TGTGCCAGCAGCCCTCAGGGCGGGGAGCTGTTTTTT
CASSPQGGELFF
>many|TRBJ2-3|TRBV9|NA
TGTGCCAGCAGCGTCGACAGGAGTATCACAGATACGCAGTATTTT
CASSVDRSITDTQYF
>NA|TRBJ1-4|TRBV28|TRBD1
TGTGCCAGCAGTTCCCGGGCACAGGGGATATATGAAAAACTGTTTTTT
CASSSRAQGIYEKLFF
>NA|TRBJ2-7|TRBV4-1|NA
TGCGCCAGCAGCCAGTTCAGGGTGGGGGAGCAGTACTTC
CASSQFRVGEQYF
>few|TRBJ2-2|TRBV18|TRBD1
TGTGCCAGCTCACCACCGCAGGGGGCCCCCCCCGGGGAGCTGTTTTTT
CASSPPQGAPPGELFF
>once|TRBJ2-7|TRBV5-4|TRBD1
TGTGCCAGCAGCTTGGGGGGGACAGGGATCTACGAGCAGTACTTC
CASSLGGTGIYEQYF
>NA|TRBJ1-1|TRBV11-2|TRBD1
TGTGCCAGCAGCTACTCGACAGGGGTAATTACTGAAGCTTTCTTT
CASSYSTGVITEAFF
>NA|TRBJ2-3|TRBV7-3|TRBD2
TGTGCCAGCAGCCCTGACATTGGGGGAGGGAGCACAGATACGCAGTATTTT
CASSPDIGGGSTDTQYF
>NA|TRBJ1-3|TRBV4-1|TRBD1
TGCGCCAGCAGCTCAAAGTCTCCCGGACAGGGTAGCTCTGGAAACACCATATATTTT
CASSSKSPGQGSSGNTIYF
>NA|TRBJ1-3|TRBV30|NA
TGTGCCTGGAGTATAATAGCCTCTGGAAACACCATATATTTT
CAWSIIASGNTIYF
>few|TRBJ1-1|TRBV6-2/TRBV6-3|TRBD1
TGTGCCAGCAGTCCCCTCGACCGGGACAGGGACACTGAAGCTTTCTTT
CASSPLDRDRDTEAFF
>NA|TRBJ1-4|TRBV5-1|NA
TGCGCCAGCAGCCGTGTCCGATCCGGGGTAGTGGGCGAAAAACTGTTTTTT
CASSRVRSGVVGEKLFF
>once|TRBJ2-4|TRBV3-1/TRBV3-2|TRBD1
TGTGCCAGCAGCCGGACGACAGGGGGTTGGTTTAACATTCAGTACTTC
CASSRTTGGWFNIQYF
>NA|TRBJ1-5|TRBV28|NA
TGTGCCAGCAGTAAAGGGGGGGCCAGCAATCAGCCCCAGCATTTT
CASSKGGASNQPQHF
>NA|TRBJ1-5|TRBV30|TRBD1
TGTGCCTGGAGTGGGACAGGACTTAGCAATCAGCCCCAGCATTTT
CAWSGTGLSNQPQHF
>once|TRBJ1-1|TRBV7-9|TRBD1
TGTGCCAGCACCCAAGGACAGGGGAGGACTGAAGCTTTCTTT
CASTQGQGRTEAFF
>NA|TRBJ2-1|TRBV10-3|NA
TGTGCCATCAGTGAAAAGCCCTCTAATGAGCAGTTCTTC
CAISEKPSNEQFF
>NA|TRBJ2-1|TRBV7-9|NA
TGTGCCAGCAGCTTATTATTGGGGGCCAATGAGCAGTTCTTC
CASSLLLGANEQFF
>once|TRBJ1-3|TRBV21-1|NA
TGTGCCAGCAGCAAACAACGTGAGGCAGGGGGCAAGGCCTCTGGAAACACCATATATTTT
CASSKQREAGGKASGNTIYF
>NA|TRBJ1-3|TRBV7-9|NA
TGTGCCAGCAGCTTTGGTACAGAAGTAATCTCTGGAAACACCATATATTTT
CASSFGTEVISGNTIYF
>once|TRBJ2-1|TRBV21-1|NA
TGTGCCAGCAGCGGTCCGGGACTAGCGGGCAATGAGCAGTTCTTC
CASSGPGLAGNEQFF
>once|TRBJ1-1|TRBV21-1|NA
TGTGCCAGCAGCAAAGACGAGACAGGCGGAACTGAAGCTTTCTTT
CASSKDETGGTEAFF